This passage covers 27 T cell receptor beta chains from one sample sequenced in a study of technical replicates of blood from several donors. Method: immunoSEQ multiplex PCR; TCRdb's copy keeps in-frame clones and lacks some. In the table there are some 93,000 clones, about 96% of which are singletons. Source material: T cells isolated from PBMCs. All receptors derive from a human donor in good health.

This sequence joins TRBV4-1 and TRBJ2-6; D gene uncertain. The length of the CDR3 is 14 residues. CDR1 and CDR2 (germline): MGHRA, YSYEKL. The germline V and J ends were trimmed by 3 bases and 3 bases, with 6 bases remaining between them. The CDR3 reads CASSHPFGANVLTF. The CDR3 DNA follows: TGCGCCAGCAGCCACCCCTTTGGGGCCAACGTCCTGACTTTC.

This chain's CDR3 is CASSLFGTSGPGYEQYF. CDR3 sequence (DNA): TGTGCCAGCAGTCTATTCGGGACTAGCGGGCCCGGCTACGAGCAGTACTTC. The chain carries TRBV28 and TRBJ2-7; 12 bases match TRBD2. Germline-derived CDR1 and CDR2 are MDHEN and SYDVKM. Unmatched junction bases numbered 11, after V lost 5 bases and J lost 3 bases. The CDR3 is 17 amino acids. Full variable domain (remainder filled in from reference TRBV28 and TRBJ2-7): DVKVTQSSRYLVKRTGEKVFLECVQDMDHENMFWYRQDPGLGLRLIYFSYDVKMKEKGDIPEGYSVSREKKERFSLILESASTNQTSMYLCASSLFGTSGPGYEQYFGPGTRLTVT.

This rearrangement joins TRBV27 to TRBJ2-1; no firm D call. This CDR3 has 12 amino acids. CDR1 is MNHEY, CDR2 SMNVEV, per germline (reference sequence). With 5 bases removed from V and 7 bases from J, the gap between germline ends came to 9 bases. CDR3 region: CASSRVVNEQFF. The CDR3 DNA is TGTGCCAGCAGTCGGGTCGTAAATGAGCAGTTCTTC.

V is TRBV28 and J is TRBJ2-3, with 8 positions matching TRBD2. Germline loops: CDR1 MDHEN, CDR2 SYDVKM. The CDR3 has 12 amino acids. Losses at the gene ends were 10 bases for V and 4 bases for J; bases not matched to a gene: 4. CDR3 coding DNA: TGTGCCACCCTAGCGGGCGCAGATACGCAGTATTTT. This sequence encodes CATLAGADTQYF.

The chain has TRBV6-1 and TRBJ1-5, with TRBD1 matching 10 bases. Per the germline V gene, CDR1 is MNHNS and CDR2 is SASEGT. V lost 1 base and J lost 0; bases outside the gene matches: 12. This CDR3 is 20 amino acids long. CDR3 nucleotide sequence: TGTGCCAGCAGTGAAGTTTACGGGACAGGGGCTCCCTATAGCAATCAGCCCCAGCATTTT. It yields the protein CASSEVYGTGAPYSNQPQHF.

The chain has TRBV10-2 and TRBJ2-3, with 7 bases that match TRBD1. The CDR3 sequence is 14 residues long. CDR1 and CDR2 (germline): WSHSY, SAAADI. Trimming took 6 bases from V and 0 from J; bases not matched to a gene: 3. CDR3 protein: CASRQGSSTDTQYF. CDR3 DNA sequence: TGCGCCAGCAGACAGGGGTCTAGCACAGATACGCAGTATTTT.

This chain connects TRBV4-2 to TRBJ1-5; D not certain. In germline, CDR1 is LGHNA, CDR2 YNFKEQ. The CDR3 loop spans 15 amino acids. V lost 0 bases and J 3 bases, leaving 9 bases between the germline ends. The CDR3 reads CASSQDRGTNQPQHF. The DNA of the CDR3 is TGTGCCAGCAGCCAAGATCGGGGAACCAATCAGCCCCAGCATTTT.

The rearrangement links TRBV6-5 to TRBJ1-1; no reliable D call. V gave up 2 bases and J gave up 6 bases, with 7 bases separating them. In germline, CDR1 is MNHEY, CDR2 SVGAGI. This CDR3 spans 12 amino acids. CDR3 coding DNA: TGTGCCAGCAGTTACGAGGAACCTGAAGCTTTCTTT. As protein: CASSYEEPEAFF.

V gene TRBV2 combines with J gene TRBJ2-5; D is unclear. Germline V CDR1 and CDR2: SNHLY, FYNNEI. V was trimmed by 10 bases and J by 4 bases, leaving 4 bases between them. The CDR3 contains 9 residues. CDR3 protein: CATRETQYF. The CDR3, as DNA: TGTGCCACGAGAGAGACCCAGTACTTC.

The chain carries TRBV13 and TRBJ2-3; 7 positions match TRBD1. The CDR3 totals 15 residues. Looked up from germline, CDR1 is PRHDT and CDR2 is FYEKMQ (reference sequence). J was trimmed by 3 bases and V by 6 bases; bases with no gene match: 9. CDR3 nucleotide sequence: TGTGCCAGCAGTTTTGGGACAGCAATTACAGATACGCAGTATTTT. It specifies CASSFGTAITDTQYF. Complete variable domain (other parts from reference TRBV13 and TRBJ2-3): AAGVIQSPRHLIKEKRETATLKCYPIPRHDTVYWYQQGPGQDPQFLISFYEKMQSDKGSIPDRFSAQQFSDYHSELNMSSLELGDSALYFCASSFGTAITDTQYFGPGTRLTVL.

The chain is built from TRBV4-1 and TRBJ2-4, with TRBD1 identical over 11 bases. Germline assignment: CDR1 MGHRA and CDR2 YSYEKL. The trim removed 4 bases at V and 6 bases at J, leaving 11 bases unmatched. The CDR3 is 17 amino acids. CDR3 nucleotides: TGCGCCAGCAGCCTACAACCGGGACAGGGGGTACCAAACATTCAGTACTTC. Translated, it gives CASSLQPGQGVPNIQYF.

This chain links TRBV4-1 with TRBJ2-1; D possibly corresponds to TRBD2 (6 bases). Trimming took 3 bases from V and 4 from J, leaving 22 bases between them. The CDR3 sequence is 18 residues long. The V gene's germline CDR1 is MGHRA and CDR2 YSYEKL. CDR3 in amino acids: CASSHRSGRKTLYNEQFF. CDR3 DNA sequence: TGCGCCAGCAGCCACAGAAGCGGGCGCAAAACTCTTTACAATGAGCAGTTCTTC.

The rearrangement uses TRBV19 and TRBJ2-3; 11 bases agree with TRBD2. This CDR3 contains 15 residues. Unmatched junction bases numbered 4, after V lost 8 bases and J lost 0 bases. CDR1 is LNHDA, CDR2 SQIVND, per germline (reference sequence). CDR3 sequence reads: CASQTSGASTDTQYF. Written as DNA, the CDR3 is TGTGCCAGTCAGACTAGCGGGGCTAGCACAGATACGCAGTATTTT.

This chain uses TRBV7-3 with TRBJ1-2; D is possibly TRBD1 (6 bases). The germline gives CDR1 SGHTA, CDR2 FQGTGA. This CDR3 is 15 amino acids long. The germline V and J ends were trimmed by 1 base and 8 bases, with 17 bases remaining between them. CDR3: CASSLIGGQRGGYTF. The CDR3 DNA reads TGTGCCAGCAGCTTAATAGGCGGACAGAGGGGCGGCTACACCTTC.

The chain has TRBV18 and TRBJ1-1; perhaps TRBD1 as D (5 bases). Germline loops: CDR1 KGHSH, CDR2 LQKENI. V was clipped by 1 base and J by 3 bases, with 9 bases between them. CDR3 length equals 14 residues. CDR3 coding DNA: TGTGCCAGCTCACCACGTGAAGGGGACACTGAAGCTTTCTTT. Residues: CASSPREGDTEAFF.

The chain combines TRBV14 with TRBJ2-1, with no clear D. The germline V gene has CDR1 SGHDN and CDR2 FVKESK. V was shortened by 0 bases and J by 10 bases, with 7 bases between the two germline ends. This CDR3 has 12 amino acids. CDR3 nucleotide sequence: TGTGCCAGCAGCCAAGAGAGCGAGGAGCAGTTCTTC. Translating gives CASSQESEEQFF.

The table lists this clone with a count of one. V and J are TRBV19 and TRBJ2-7, with 10 bases matching TRBD1. From germline, CDR1 is LNHDA and CDR2 SQIVND (reference sequence). V dropped 7 bases and J dropped 2; count of bases not matched to a gene: 5. The CDR3 totals 14 residues. CDR3 nucleotides: TGTGCCAGTACAGTAGGACAGGGGGCCTACGAGCAGTACTTC. Translated, it gives CASTVGQGAYEQYF.

V usage is TRBV27 and J usage is TRBJ1-6; the D is unclear. The CDR3 is 13 residues long. Per the germline V gene, CDR1 is MNHEY and CDR2 is SMNVEV (reference sequence). Trimming removed 7 bases from V and 3 bases from J, with 7 bases in between. The CDR3 spells CASKPVYNSPLHF. The CDR3, as DNA: TGTGCCAGCAAGCCGGTCTATAATTCACCCCTCCACTTT.

V gene TRBV30 combines with J gene TRBJ1-1; D gene ambiguous. Trimming removed 2 bases at V and 0 bases at J, with 7 bases between. The CDR3 extends over 13 amino acids. Germline loops: CDR1 GTSNPN, CDR2 SVGIG (reference sequence). The CDR3, as DNA: TGTGCCTGGAGTTACGAGATGAACACTGAAGCTTTCTTT. This sequence encodes CAWSYEMNTEAFF.

This clone was seen a single time. The genes are TRBV29-1 and TRBJ2-1; D possibly corresponds to TRBD2 (6 bases). This CDR3 comprises 13 residues. Trimming shortened V by 3 bases and J by 7 bases, and 13 bases separated the two germline ends. Germline V gene lookup returns CDR1 SQVTM and CDR2 ANQGSEA. The CDR3 nucleotides are TGCAGCGTTGAGCGGGGTGCTACAAATGAGCAGTTCTTC. Translated, it gives CSVERGATNEQFF.

The CDR3 bases are TGCGCCAGCAGCCAGCGATTGAGCAATCAGCCCCAGCATTTT. Its translation: CASSQRLSNQPQHF. The chain uses TRBV4-1 and TRBJ1-5; the D is unclear. V shed 3 bases and J shed 1 base, with 7 bases lying between them. The CDR3 contains 14 residues. The germline CDR1 and CDR2 sequences are MGHRA and YSYEKL.

This chain uses TRBV7-9 with TRBJ2-7; tentatively, D is TRBD1 (5 bases). Germline lookup yields CDR1 SEHNR and CDR2 FQNEAQ (reference sequence). This CDR3 region has 12 residues. V was shortened by 10 bases and J by 3 bases, with 13 bases between the two germline ends. The CDR3 spells CANGDSNYEQYF. CDR3 coding DNA: TGTGCCAACGGTGACAGTAACTACGAGCAGTACTTC. The complete variable domain, with remaining parts taken from reference TRBV7-9 and TRBJ2-7, reads DTGVSQNPRHKITKRGQNVTFRCDPISEHNRLYWYRQTLGQGPEFLTYFQNEAQLEKSRLLSDRFSAERPKGSFSTLEIQRTEQGDSAMYLCANGDSNYEQYFGPGTRLTVT.

The chain employs TRBV27 and TRBJ2-7; 11 bases match TRBD2. The CDR3 spans 16 residues. Trimming removed 6 bases from V and 4 bases from J; junction bases left unmatched: 11. CDR1 is MNHEY and CDR2 is SMNVEV in the germline V gene (reference sequence). The CDR3, as DNA: TGTGCCAGCAGGGGCTCTAGCGGGGGGTGGGCTTACGAGCAGTACTTC. This translates into CASRGSSGGWAYEQYF.

In this sample, this clone turned up once. This sample also contains other DNA sequences that code for the same CDR3. The chain is built from TRBV9 and TRBJ2-2, with TRBD2 matching 8 bases. CDR1 is SGDLS, CDR2 YYNGEE, per germline. V shed 4 bases, J shed 1 base, and the junction held 3 bases outside the gene matches. The CDR3 contains 15 residues. The CDR3 nucleotides read TGTGCCAGCAGCCGTACTAGCGGGAACACCGGGGAGCTGTTTTTT. Protein sequence: CASSRTSGNTGELFF.

This clone showed up just once. This CDR3 reads CASSPGSLRGYTF. CDR3 coding DNA: TGTGCCAGCAGTCCCGGGTCCCTGCGGGGCTACACCTTC. This chain joins TRBV27 and TRBJ1-2; D gene ambiguous. The CDR3 covers 13 residues. Germline assignment: CDR1 MNHEY and CDR2 SMNVEV (reference sequence). Trimming took 5 bases from V and 8 from J, leaving 15 bases between them.

The V call is TRBV27, the J call TRBJ2-1; D might be TRBD2 (6 bases). V was cut by 3 bases and J by 13 bases, with 16 bases left in between. CDR3 length: 13 residues. CDR1 MNHEY and CDR2 SMNVEV come from the germline V gene (reference sequence). The CDR3 bases are TGTGCCAGCAGTTTCGTCCGGGAGACAGAACAGTTCTTC. The encoded protein is CASSFVRETEQFF.

The chain uses TRBV27 and TRBJ2-3; 7 bases line up with TRBD2. J gave up 0 bases and V 0 bases, and 6 bases lay outside the gene matches. The CDR3 extends over 17 amino acids. From germline, CDR1 is MNHEY and CDR2 SMNVEV (reference sequence). CDR3 nucleotide sequence: TGTGCCAGCAGTTTATCGCTACTAGCGCCCAGCACAGATACGCAGTATTTT. Translation gives CASSLSLLAPSTDTQYF.